Listed here are 32 T cell receptor beta chains from one sample, sequenced in a study of a mutant IDH1 vaccine in newly diagnosed glioma. These receptors lack a known antigen. Time point meaning: week 11, during vaccination. Doses comprised 300 ug of mutant IDH1 20-mer peptide each, plus topical imiquimod. Profiled with immunoSEQ multiplex PCR; TCRdb holds only in-frame clones, not every one. Of about 62,000 clones listed, roughly 90% are singletons. This material consisted of PBMCs, taken from a glioma patient whose treatment included an IDH1 peptide vaccine. These receptors came from a man aged 40-49 years with glioma.

The chain employs TRBV21-1 and TRBJ2-2; the table's D call, TRBD1, was not checked against the DNA. TRBV21-1 is reported as a pseudogene. CDR3 size: 16 residues. DNA of the CDR3: TGTGCCAGCAGCGGAGGAGAGGGGGCGCTTTTCGGGGAGCTGTTTTTT. Translation gives CASSGGEGALFGELFF.

The genes are TRBV12-5 and TRBJ2-7, with D unclear. With 5 bases removed from V and 4 bases from J, the gap between germline ends came to 12 bases. Germline CDR1 LGHNT, CDR2 FRNRAP. CDR3 length equals 13 residues. CDR3 coding DNA: TGTGCTAGTGGTCGCCGGATTTGTTACGAGCAGTACGTC. Its translation is CASGRRICYEQYV.

The chain has TRBV10-3 and TRBJ2-7; 11 bases fit TRBD2. In germline, CDR1 is ENHRY, CDR2 SYGVKD. CDR3 length: 15 residues. Losses at the gene ends were 4 bases for V and 5 bases for J; bases not matched to a gene: 7. The CDR3 loop reads CAISGAGLAVHEQYF. CDR3 in DNA: TGTGCCATCAGTGGGGCGGGACTAGCGGTCCACGAGCAGTACTTC.

This clone was observed a handful of times. This chain links TRBV27 with TRBJ1-2; the match to TRBD1 covers 8 bases. V lost 6 bases to trimming and J lost 2 bases; unmatched junction nucleotides: 2. The CDR3 spans 13 residues. Germline V gene sequence: CDR1 MNHEY, CDR2 SMNVEV (reference sequence). CDR3 region: CASRRQGNYGYTF. For the CDR3, the DNA is TGTGCCAGCAGGAGACAGGGGAACTATGGCTACACCTTC.

The V call is TRBV5-4, the J call TRBJ1-6; perhaps TRBD1 as D (6 bases). Germline CDR1 SGHNT, CDR2 YYREEE (reference sequence). The CDR3 is 16 amino acids. V shed 4 bases and J shed 7 bases, with 18 bases lying between them. CDR3 in DNA: TGTGCCAGCAGCGACTACAGGGCGCTCTTGAATTCACCCCTCCACTTT. It codes for CASSDYRALLNSPLHF.

The V gene is TRBV7-9, the J gene TRBJ2-5; TRBD1 might be the D (6 bases). Trimming shortened V by 4 bases and J by 6 bases, and 12 bases separated the two germline ends. The CDR3 runs 13 residues. Germline CDR1 reads SEHNR; CDR2 reads FQNEAQ (reference sequence). CDR3 sequence (DNA): TGTGCCAGCAGCTCTCAAGGGGGAAAGACCCAGTACTTC. Protein product: CASSSQGGKTQYF.

This clone was seen a single time. The chain carries TRBV20-1 and TRBJ1-2; tentatively, D is TRBD1 (5 bases). Per the germline V gene, CDR1 is DFQATT and CDR2 is SNEGSKA (reference sequence). This CDR3 is built from 11 residues. V was trimmed by 1 base and J by 6 bases, leaving 6 bases between them. The CDR3 bases are TGCAGTGCTAGAGGGGGCCATGGCTACACCTTC. Amino acids: CSARGGHGYTF.

This clone was detected a few times. This CDR3 is CASSKLGNTIYF. For the CDR3, the DNA is TGTGCCAGCAGCAAATTGGGAAACACCATATATTTT. This chain joins TRBV21-1 and TRBJ1-3. TRBV21-1 is classified as a pseudogene. The length of the CDR3 is 12 residues.

The rearrangement links TRBV5-6 to TRBJ2-1, with 8 bases identical to TRBD1. This CDR3 has 12 amino acids. J gave up 15 bases and V 4 bases, and 9 bases lay outside the gene matches. Per germline, CDR1 SGHDT and CDR2 YYEEEE. The CDR3 coding sequence is TGTGCCAGCAGCCCTACAGGGGGAACTTTGTTCTTC. Translation gives CASSPTGGTLFF.

The rearrangement uses TRBV19 and TRBJ2-7, with TRBD2 identical over 9 bases. The germline CDR1 and CDR2 sequences are LNHDA and SQIVND (reference sequence). The V gene end was trimmed by 6 bases and the J gene end by 0 bases; junction bases not matched to a gene: 3. The CDR3 consists of 14 residues. Written as DNA, the CDR3 is TGTGCCAGTAGCACTAGCGGGCCCTCCTACGAGCAGTACTTC. It is translated as CASSTSGPSYEQYF.

The gene calls are TRBV5-1 and TRBJ2-7; D might be TRBD1 or TRBD2, each matching 5 bases. CDR3 length: 12 amino acids. The germline gives CDR1 SGHRS, CDR2 YFSETQ. V was shortened by 2 bases and J by 3 bases, with 6 bases between the two germline ends. The chain's CDR3 is CASSFGGYEQYV. The CDR3 DNA sequence: TGCGCCAGCAGCTTTGGGGGCTACGAGCAGTACGTC.

This clone was found once. Other nucleotide sequences in the sample specify the same CDR3. The V and J genes are TRBV19 and TRBJ2-1; D gene uncertain. Germline loops: CDR1 LNHDA, CDR2 SQIVND (reference sequence). V was trimmed by 0 bases and J by 0 bases, leaving 6 bases between them. The CDR3 is 15 residues long. CDR3 region: CASSIDSSSYNEQFF. The CDR3 bases are TGTGCCAGTAGTATAGACAGTTCCTCCTACAATGAGCAGTTCTTC.

The J gene is TRBJ2-7, the V gene TRBV9; D is ambiguous. Germline assignment: CDR1 SGDLS and CDR2 YYNGEE. Trimming shortened V by 0 bases and J by 3 bases, and 10 bases separated the two germline ends. The CDR3 has 14 amino acids. CDR3 coding DNA: TGTGCCAGCAGCGTAGGGAAAAACTTCTACGAGCAGTACTTC. As protein: CASSVGKNFYEQYF.

The gene calls are TRBV5-3 and TRBJ1-1; tentatively, D is TRBD1 (6 bases). TRBV5-3 is an ORF; its function is uncertain. This CDR3 is 18 amino acids long. Trimming removed 0 bases from V and 0 bases from J, with 18 bases in between. The CDR3 loop is CARSLGSGAEVVNTEAFF. The CDR3, as DNA: TGTGCCAGAAGCTTGGGTTCGGGGGCCGAGGTGGTGAACACTGAAGCTTTCTTT.

This rearrangement joins TRBV5-1 to TRBJ2-1; D gene uncertain. The length of the CDR3 is 12 residues. V was trimmed by 4 bases and J by 7 bases, leaving 9 bases between them. Germline assignment: CDR1 SGHRS and CDR2 YFSETQ. The CDR3 is CASSPKGNEQFF. The CDR3 DNA reads as TGCGCCAGCAGCCCGAAAGGAAATGAGCAGTTCTTC.

This clone has just a few counts. The rearrangement uses TRBV27 and TRBJ2-6; D is unresolved. This CDR3 comprises 12 residues. V was cut by 4 bases and J by 2 bases, with 0 bases left in between. The V gene's germline CDR1 is MNHEY and CDR2 SMNVEV (reference sequence). The CDR3 coding sequence is TGTGCCAGCAGTTCTGGGGCCAACGTCCTGACTTTC. Translated, it gives CASSSGANVLTF.

The genes are TRBV4-3 and TRBJ2-5, with TRBD1 identical over 10 bases. This CDR3 is built from 17 residues. Germline V gives CDR1 LGHNA, CDR2 YSLEER. V dropped 1 base and J dropped 3; count of bases not matched to a gene: 8. The CDR3 loop reads CASSQVYGDRGEETQYF. CDR3 nucleotides: TGCGCCAGCAGCCAAGTGTATGGGGACAGGGGTGAAGAGACCCAGTACTTC.

The V call is TRBV5-4, the J call TRBJ1-1, with a weak D call TRBD1 (6 bases). CDR1 SGHNT and CDR2 YYREEE come from the germline V gene (reference sequence). The V and J ends lost 1 base and 8 bases respectively, with 12 bases between them. The length of the CDR3 is 13 residues. The CDR3 nucleotides are TGTGCCAGCAGCTTGCCCTGGGGGGCCGAAGCTTTCTTT. It codes for CASSLPWGAEAFF.

J is TRBJ1-2 and V is TRBV2; D gene uncertain. Per the germline V gene, CDR1 is SNHLY and CDR2 is FYNNEI. Trimming stripped 5 bases from V and 4 bases from J, with 20 bases between. This CDR3 spans 16 amino acids. In DNA form, the CDR3 reads TGTGCCAGCAGTCCCCGTGGCAGCATTGCTTCCTATGGCTACACCTTC. Translated, it gives CASSPRGSIASYGYTF.

J is TRBJ2-1 and V is TRBV4-3; D unclear. The CDR3 has 18 residues. Germline assignment: CDR1 LGHNA and CDR2 YSLEER. V was pared by 2 bases and J by 0 bases, with 17 bases between. This chain's CDR3 is CASSQSFSTRSSYNEQFF. Written as DNA, the CDR3 is TGCGCCAGCAGCCAATCATTTTCGACCAGGAGCTCCTACAATGAGCAGTTCTTC.

The V gene is TRBV15, the J gene TRBJ1-2, with 8 bases lining up with TRBD1. CDR1 LNHNV and CDR2 YYDKDF come from the germline V gene (reference sequence). The CDR3 is 14 residues long. V trimming: 0 bases; J trimming: 7 bases; junction bases outside the gene matches: 4. The CDR3 nucleotides read TGTGCCACCAGCAGAGAGGGGACAGGCGCTGGCTACACCTTC. As protein: CATSREGTGAGYTF.

The rearrangement joins TRBV1 to TRBJ1-1; the table's D call TRBD1 went unverified against the DNA. TRBV1 has pseudogene status. The CDR3 length is 16 residues. CDR3 sequence: CTSSQDSRGQYYEAFF. CDR3 bases: TGCACCAGCAGCCAAGATAGTAGGGGCCAATATTATGAAGCTTTCTTT.

This chain joins TRBV19 and TRBJ2-1, with a possible D match to TRBD2 (5 bases). V lost 7 bases to trimming and J lost 2 bases, with 12 bases between them. This CDR3 contains 14 residues. Germline V gene data show CDR1 as LNHDA and CDR2 as SQIVND (reference sequence). The CDR3 DNA follows: TGTGCCAGTACGAGGGCAGCCACCTACAATGAGCAGTTCTTC. This gives the protein CASTRAATYNEQFF. Full variable domain (missing parts from reference TRBV19 and TRBJ2-1): DGGITQSPKYLFRKEGQNVTLSCEQNLNHDAMYWYRQDPGQGLRLIYYSQIVNDFQKGDIAEGYSVSREKKESFPLTVTSAQKNPTAFYLCASTRAATYNEQFFGPGTRLTVL.

The genes are TRBV5-4 and TRBJ2-7; TRBD1 agrees at 7 bases. The CDR3 runs to 15 residues. The V gene end was trimmed by 0 bases and the J gene end by 6 bases; junction bases not matched to a gene: 9. Germline V gene data show CDR1 as SGHNT and CDR2 as YYREEE (reference sequence). The CDR3 here is CASSLGQGSLSEQYV. CDR3 nucleotides: TGTGCCAGCAGCTTGGGACAGGGATCTCTTTCCGAGCAGTACGTC.

V usage is TRBV11-3 and J usage is TRBJ2-1, with a weak D call TRBD1 (7 bases). CDR3 length: 16 residues. V lost 4 bases and J 5 bases, leaving 18 bases between the germline ends. Germline values: CDR1 SGHNT, CDR2 YENEEA. CDR3 DNA: TGTGCCAGCAGCTGGTCTGGGCAGGGGGGAAACAATGAGCAGTTCTTC. This sequence encodes CASSWSGQGGNNEQFF. Variable domain in full (rest from reference TRBV11-3 and TRBJ2-1): EAGVVQSPRYKIIEKKQPVAFWCNPISGHNTLYWYLQNLGQGPELLIRYENEEAVDDSQLPKDRFSAERLKGVDSTLKIQPAELGDSAVYLCASSWSGQGGNNEQFFGPGTRLTVL.

The chain is built from TRBV5-1 and TRBJ1-1; 10 bases align to TRBD1. V lost 0 bases, J lost 1 base, and 9 bases stayed unmatched. This CDR3 is built from 18 residues. The germline CDR1 and CDR2 sequences are SGHRS and YFSETQ. The CDR3 loop reads CASSLARVGTGENTEAFF. DNA of the CDR3: TGCGCCAGCAGCTTGGCCCGTGTAGGGACAGGGGAGAACACTGAAGCTTTCTTT.

V and J are TRBV9 and TRBJ1-1, with TRBD1 matching 10 bases. CDR3 length: 15 residues. Germline V CDR1 and CDR2: SGDLS, YYNGEE. Germline trimming cut 3 bases from V and 10 bases from J; bases unmatched to any gene: 12. The CDR3: CASSGSGTGAGGAFF. DNA for the CDR3: TGTGCCAGCAGCGGATCCGGGACAGGGGCTGGTGGAGCTTTCTTT.

This clone is a singleton in its sample. The gene calls are TRBV9 and TRBJ2-7; D is undetermined. V was shortened by 0 bases and J by 4 bases, with 17 bases between the two germline ends. The CDR3 totals 16 residues. Germline V gene lookup returns CDR1 SGDLS and CDR2 YYNGEE. The CDR3 DNA reads TGTGCCAGCAGCGTAGACCCGGCGGCCACTGCGTACGAGCAGTACTTC. Its translation: CASSVDPAATAYEQYF. Filled out from reference TRBV9 and TRBJ2-7, the complete variable domain reads DSGVTQTPKHLITATGQRVTLRCSPRSGDLSVYWYQQSLDQGLQFLIQYYNGEERAKGNILERFSAQQFPDLHSELNLSSLELGDSALYFCASSVDPAATAYEQYFGPGTRLTVT.

This chain joins TRBV11-2 and TRBJ2-7; D not certain. This CDR3 is 16 amino acids long. Trimming cost V 4 bases and J 0 bases, with 16 bases left between them. Per germline, CDR1 SGHAT and CDR2 FQNNGV. In DNA form, the CDR3 reads TGTGCCAGCAGCTCTCCCCACTCGACTGGCTCCTACGAGCAGTACTTC. It encodes CASSSPHSTGSYEQYF.

The V and J genes are TRBV7-9 and TRBJ1-3; D unresolved. Per germline, CDR1 SEHNR and CDR2 FQNEAQ (reference sequence). The V and J ends lost 1 base and 1 base respectively, with 8 bases between them. The CDR3 length is 15 residues. In DNA form, the CDR3 reads TGTGCCAGCAGCTTAGATGGGCCGTCTGGAAACACCATATATTTT. Its protein is CASSLDGPSGNTIYF.

The rearrangement joins TRBV6-6 to TRBJ2-1, with 11 bases matching TRBD1. CDR1 and CDR2 (germline): MNHNY, SVGAGI (reference sequence). Trimming cost V 5 bases and J 7 bases; bases outside gene matches: 7. CDR3 length: 15 amino acids. CDR3 nucleotide sequence: TGTGCCAGCAGTACGGGACAGGGGGGATTAAATGAGCAGTTCTTC. Its protein is CASSTGQGGLNEQFF.

This rearrangement joins TRBV11-2 to TRBJ2-5; no definite D call. The V end lost 8 bases, the J end lost 5 bases, and 12 bases lay between the germline ends. This CDR3 is 12 amino acids long. Germline lookup yields CDR1 SGHAT and CDR2 FQNNGV. The CDR3 DNA reads TGTGCCAGCGAATCCTCTGGGGAGACCCAGTACTTC. Its translation: CASESSGETQYF.